This entry concerns a single TCR beta chain. Its target is not known. The CDR3 is 13 amino acids. The V gene's germline CDR1 is SGHAT and CDR2 FQNNGV. Researchers used 3500 ng of total RNA for each TCR library. Reanalyzing the 5' RACE reads, TCRdb keeps one entry per CDR3 protein, without DNA. Reported are some 440,000 distinct CDR3 sequences; the ten largest clones contain approximately 2.4%. The sample comes from a study of monozygotic twins with inflammatory bowel disease. Overall study findings and caveats: The study found lower TCRbeta diversity (inverse Simpson) in IBD patients than in healthy co-twins. Distinct T cell subtypes could not be told apart.

Each donor supplied about 2.7 ml of blood. The chain links TRBV11-2 to TRBJ1-2; as DNA is missing, the TRBD1 call by TCRdb cannot be tested. The source is a human donor with ulcerative colitis or Crohn's disease, or a healthy co-twin of an affected twin (not recorded which). Sequenced sample: blood. The CDR3: CASSFEGAGGYTF.